This TCR beta chain was sequenced in a study of post-analysis software for immune sequencing data. Study observations and caveats: In multiple sclerosis, normalized Chao1 diversity was significantly below that of controls. Controls had lower frequencies than patients of roughly five TRBV segments, which included TRBV5-6, TRBV5-1 and TRBV20-1. When the samples were clustered directly with F measure, those that had been prepared in the same batch showed strong co-clustering.

CDR1 and CDR2 from the germline V gene are SGHTA and FQGNSA. The CDR3 runs to 15 residues. The germline V and J ends were trimmed by 5 bases and 3 bases, with 16 bases remaining between them. This clonotype appeared a few times. Its matching antigen is unknown. Unique molecular identifiers were present in the TCR beta cDNA libraries. It was from roughly 1.1 to 9.2 million T cells that 450,000 to 550,000 cDNA molecules came. TCRdb ran MiXCR on the PCR reads and lists one entry per CDR3 protein. The table records about 620,000 distinct CDR3 sequences, about 40% of them present only once. The material sequenced was blood. J is TRBJ1-2 and V is TRBV7-2; D is unclear. This sequence was found in a girl aged 5 to 17 with multiple sclerosis. The CDR3 is CASSPPVGRHYGYTF. The CDR3 DNA is TGTGCCAGCAGCCCGCCCGTAGGGCGGCACTATGGCTACACCTTC.